What follows are 13 T cell receptor beta chains derived from one specimen sequenced in a study of CD8 T cells in ankylosing spondylitis. No antigens are known for them. General observations from the study: One TCR beta motif, made up of under ten highly homologous variants, appeared characteristic of ankylosing spondylitis blood.

One entry per CDR3 protein results from TCRdb running MiXCR on the 5' RACE reads. The table has roughly 670,000 distinct CDR3 sequences, 19% seen once; the top ten hold around 19%. The sample comprised blood, either unsorted or a sorted T cell fraction (not recorded which). The receptors derive from a male donor with ankylosing spondylitis.

This chain joins TRBV6-1 and TRBJ1-6, with D perhaps TRBD1 (5 bases). The V end lost 6 bases, the J end lost 9 bases, and 18 bases lay between the germline ends. This CDR3 is 15 amino acids long. Germline CDR1 is MNHNS and CDR2 is SASEGT. The CDR3, as DNA: TGTGCCAGCAGGACCGGGACTAGACTATTTTCACCCCTCCACTTT. Its protein product is CASRTGTRLFSPLHF.

This clonotype was counted only a few times. J is TRBJ2-2 and V is TRBV24-1, with 13 positions matching TRBD2. The germline V gene has CDR1 KGHDR and CDR2 SFDVKD. With V trimmed by 6 bases and J by 6 bases, 6 bases remained unmatched. The CDR3 runs 16 residues. The CDR3 here is CATSSHGTSGAGELFF. The CDR3 bases are TGTGCCACCAGTTCCCACGGGACTAGCGGGGCCGGGGAGCTGTTTTTT.

This clonotype was seen a handful of times. The V and J genes are TRBV2 and TRBJ1-1; D gene uncertain. The CDR3 contains 13 residues. Per germline, CDR1 SNHLY and CDR2 FYNNEI. V lost 6 bases and J 7 bases, leaving 15 bases between the germline ends. The CDR3 loop is CASRDGKVFEAFF. As DNA, the CDR3 is TGTGCCAGCAGGGACGGAAAGGTCTTTGAAGCTTTCTTT.

This clonotype has at least ten counts. The rearrangement uses TRBV4-2 and TRBJ1-3; no firm D call. Trimming shortened V by 1 base and J by 2 bases, and 9 bases separated the two germline ends. The length of the CDR3 is 15 residues. The germline gives CDR1 LGHNA, CDR2 YNFKEQ. For the CDR3, the DNA is TGTGCCAGCAGCCAAGCTTCGGGGACTGGAAACACCATATATTTT. The encoded protein is CASSQASGTGNTIYF.

This chain joins TRBV5-1 and TRBJ2-7; TRBD1 matches 7 bases. J lost 3 bases, V lost 7 bases, and 13 bases had no gene match. The CDR3 spans 15 residues. Germline V gene data show CDR1 as SGHRS and CDR2 as YFSETQ. As DNA, the CDR3 is TGCGCCAGCCGAACGCACTCAGGGACAGACTACGAGCAGTACTTC. Translated, it gives CASRTHSGTDYEQYF.

This clonotype showed up just a few times. CDR3 in amino acids: CSARDEAGSGVSGSYTF. CDR3 DNA sequence: TGCAGTGCTAGAGATGAGGCGGGGAGCGGGGTTAGTGGGAGCTACACCTTC. V is TRBV20-1 and J is TRBJ1-2; D call uncertain. CDR1 and CDR2 from the germline V gene are DFQATT and SNEGSKA (reference sequence). The CDR3 covers 17 residues. V was clipped by 0 bases and J by 9 bases, with 26 bases between them.

Turning to this clonotype: A junction end diverges from the germline sequence, so it may reflect a read error. V and J are TRBV19 and TRBJ1-5; 7 nucleotides align to TRBD1. CDR1 LNHDA and CDR2 SQIVND come from the germline V gene (reference sequence). The CDR3 has 16 residues. The CDR3 is CATAPGQTNSNKPQHF. The CDR3 nucleotides read TGTGCCACCGCCCCGGGACAGACAAATAGCAATAAGCCCCAGCATTTT.

V and J are TRBV5-1 and TRBJ2-1; a weak D match, TRBD1 (8 bases). Germline V lookup: CDR1 SGHRS, CDR2 YFSETQ. Trimming left V 4 bases short and J 9 bases short, with 14 bases between. The CDR3 length is 13 residues. CDR3 nucleotides: TGCGCCAGCAGCAACAGGGGGGGCGGTGAGCAGTTCTTC. Protein: CASSNRGGGEQFF.

V and J are TRBV4-1 and TRBJ2-7; D remains ambiguous. CDR1 and CDR2 from the germline V gene are MGHRA and YSYEKL. Trimming took off 0 bases at V and 4 bases at J, with 19 bases between the two ends. The CDR3 runs to 17 residues. This chain's CDR3 is CASSQDAPSTIFYEQYF. The CDR3 DNA reads TGCGCCAGCAGCCAAGATGCGCCTAGTACTATCTTTTACGAGCAGTACTTC.

The rearrangement uses TRBV7-3 and TRBJ2-1; 11 nucleotides agree with TRBD2. The trim removed 5 bases at V and 5 bases at J, leaving 5 bases unmatched. The CDR3 is 15 amino acids. Germline V CDR1 and CDR2: SGHTA, FQGTGA. This CDR3 reads CASSPSGRPNNEQFF. The CDR3 nucleotides are TGTGCCAGCAGCCCTAGCGGGAGGCCTAACAATGAGCAGTTCTTC.

Concerning this clonotype itself: A read error may account for a junction end that differs from germline. In nucleotides, the CDR3 is TGTGCCAGCAGTCCCCGGGAGGGTCAATTGTTC. Translation: CASSPREGQLF. The V gene is TRBV6-4, the J gene TRBJ2-7; 8 bases are a match to TRBD2. In germline, CDR1 is MRHNA, CDR2 SNTAGT. CDR3 length: 11 residues.

The CDR3 loop reads CSARPVTSGYEQYF. The CDR3 DNA sequence: TGCAGTGCTAGACCGGTGACTAGCGGCTACGAGCAGTACTTC. The chain joins TRBV20-1 to TRBJ2-7, with TRBD2 matching over 9 bases. From germline, CDR1 is DFQATT and CDR2 SNEGSKA (reference sequence). The CDR3 loop spans 14 amino acids. The V gene end was trimmed by 2 bases and the J gene end by 3 bases; junction bases not matched to a gene: 5.

For this clonotype: This may stem from a read error, because a much larger clone lies one nucleotide away. The genes are TRBV29-1 and TRBJ2-3, with 8 bases identical to TRBD2. The CDR3 sequence is 16 residues long. Germline lookup yields CDR1 SQVTM and CDR2 ANQGSEA. CDR3 residues: CSVNGEQRGNTDTRYF. DNA of the CDR3: TGCAGCGTCAACGGGGAGCAGCGGGGGAATACAGATACGCGGTATTTT.